This T cell receptor (beta chain) was documented in a study of control samples from healthy donors and cancer patients. Sequencing used immunoSEQ multiplex PCR; TCRdb keeps in-frame clones, though not all of them. The sample includes 35,000 to 55,000 clones, about 89% of them seen just once. Trimming took off 7 bases at V and 4 bases at J, with 14 bases between the two ends. Per germline, CDR1 SEHNR and CDR2 FQNEAQ (reference sequence). This CDR3 has 14 amino acids. This TCR came from a woman aged 55-69 years with lung cancer. This chain connects TRBV7-9 to TRBJ1-3; D may be TRBD1 (5 bases). Sequenced sample: PBMCs. CDR3 protein: CASNPTWGGNTIYF. In DNA, the CDR3 is TGTGCCAGCAACCCAACCTGGGGCGGAAACACCATATATTTT.